This TCR beta chain emerged from a study of cytomegalovirus exposure and HLA in healthy donors. Turning to this clone: As yet, its antigen is unknown.

Whole-study findings and limits: Researchers catalogued some 160 TCR beta chains as cytomegalovirus-associated. In a later analysis, HLA-associated beta chains showed higher expansion and lower generation probabilities than comparable chains.

Each donor was nominally healthy when sampled (though unrecorded immune exposures were likely). V was shortened by 2 bases and J by 0 bases, with 9 bases between the two germline ends. Germline V gene sequence: CDR1 MNHNS, CDR2 SASEGT. CDR3 length: 15 residues. The PCR had 60 Vbeta and 13 Jbeta primers. In the original analysis: Roughly 80 million unique TCR beta chains, 10 million to 14 million shared, were counted in a later analysis. TCRdb keeps only in-frame clones here, not all; method: immunoSEQ multiplex PCR. The DNA gave D and trimming, while V, J and clone size come from that table. The repertoire includes 200,000 or so clones, 65% to 85% of them detected once, and about 5.6% sits in the top ten.

The sequence came from a woman in her 30s in good health and CMV-seropositive. The sample taken for sequencing was PBMCs. The chain has TRBV6-1 and TRBJ2-3; no clear D. The DNA of the CDR3 is TGTGCCAGCAGTGAACAAGTACACAGCACAGATACGCAGTATTTT. Its protein is CASSEQVHSTDTQYF.